A single T cell receptor (beta chain) is shown here with its context. Its antigen is still unknown. immunoSEQ v3.0 was run at survey level. Here immunoSEQ multiplex PCR was the method, and the copy in TCRdb shows in-frame clones only, minus some. The sample lists more than 25,000 clones, 60% to 80% seen once, with 11% in the top ten. The sample originates from a study of long-term antiretroviral therapy in people with HIV. Study details: Sampling started about a decade before the 2015 immediate-ART recommendation.

Study-level findings and limits: Against controls, HIV repertoires showed narrower ranges of CDR3 length. Once patients were on ART, diversity went higher but still fell short of transplant donor controls.

From each donor, at least one pre-ART PBMC sample and at least two post-ART PBMC samples were obtained. The CDR3 spans 11 residues. CDR1 is LNHDA and CDR2 is SQIVND in the germline V gene (reference sequence). The V end was cut by 5 bases, the J end by 10 bases, with 9 bases between. The V call is TRBV19, the J call TRBJ2-1, with D perhaps being TRBD1 or TRBD2 (5 bases each). The source of this sequence is a man between 25 and 39 years old with HIV. The input for sequencing was unsorted PBMCs, taken 2.1 years after starting antiretroviral therapy. The chain's CDR3 is CASSRWGEQFF. DNA of the CDR3: TGTGCCAGTAGTCGTTGGGGGGAGCAGTTCTTC.